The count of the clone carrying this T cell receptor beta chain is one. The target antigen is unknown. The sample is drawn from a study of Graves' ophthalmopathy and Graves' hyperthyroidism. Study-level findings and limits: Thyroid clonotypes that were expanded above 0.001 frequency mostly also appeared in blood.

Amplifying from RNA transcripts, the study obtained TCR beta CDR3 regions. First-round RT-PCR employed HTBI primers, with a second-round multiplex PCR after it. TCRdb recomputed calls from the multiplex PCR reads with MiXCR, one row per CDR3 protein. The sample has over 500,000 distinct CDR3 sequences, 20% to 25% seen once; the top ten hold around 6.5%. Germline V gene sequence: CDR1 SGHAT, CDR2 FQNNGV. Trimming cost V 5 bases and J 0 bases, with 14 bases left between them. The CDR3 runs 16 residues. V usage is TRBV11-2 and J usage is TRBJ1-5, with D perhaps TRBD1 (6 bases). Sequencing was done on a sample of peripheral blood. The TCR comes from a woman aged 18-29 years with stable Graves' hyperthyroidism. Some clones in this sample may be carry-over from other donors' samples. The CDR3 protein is CASSVTGTNSNQPQHF. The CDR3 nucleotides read TGTGCCAGCAGCGTCACCGGGACAAATAGCAATCAGCCCCAGCATTTT.